This T cell receptor beta chain emerged from a study of control samples from healthy donors and cancer patients. This CDR3 region has 14 residues. V gave up 2 bases and J gave up 8 bases, with 15 bases separating them. The V gene's germline CDR1 is MGHRA and CDR2 YSYEKL. The table came from immunoSEQ multiplex PCR; TCRdb's copy has only in-frame clones and leaves some out. The sample lists 70,000 to 85,000 clones, 84% occurring once. Sequenced sample: PBMCs. The source is a man in his 60s with head and neck cancer. This chain connects TRBV4-1 to TRBJ1-1; no reliable D call. The CDR3 spells CASSQPLKTREAFF. In DNA, the CDR3 is TGCGCCAGCAGCCAACCTCTCAAGACAAGGGAAGCTTTCTTT.